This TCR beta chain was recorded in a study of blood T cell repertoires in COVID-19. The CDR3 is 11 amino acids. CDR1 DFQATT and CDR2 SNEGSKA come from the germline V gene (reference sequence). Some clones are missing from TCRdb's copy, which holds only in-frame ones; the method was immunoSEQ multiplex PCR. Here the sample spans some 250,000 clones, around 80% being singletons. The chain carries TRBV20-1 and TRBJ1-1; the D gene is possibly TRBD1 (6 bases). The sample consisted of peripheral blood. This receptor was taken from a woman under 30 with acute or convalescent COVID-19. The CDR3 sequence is CSATGSTEAFF. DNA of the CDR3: TGCAGCGCCACAGGGAGTACTGAAGCTTTCTTT.